This TCR beta chain was captured by sequencing in a study of T cell repertoires in cytomegalovirus infection. Study-level information: Indications of both CMV infection and matching HLA type were provided by public TCR beta signatures.

Each CDR3 protein gets one entry after TCRdb re-called the reads with MiXCR. In the table there are roughly 230,000 distinct CDR3 sequences, about 7% of which are singletons. This clonotype was detected a few times. Its antigen is as yet unknown. Germline CDR1 SGHTA, CDR2 FQGNSA. V shed 5 bases and J shed 9 bases, with 14 bases lying between them. The length of the CDR3 is 13 residues. Study results and limitations: Clonotypes of TCR beta that were HLA-C-restricted and CMV-specific dominated the ex vivo response. Public TCR beta family frequency separated CMV-and-HLA carriers, including in an independent cohort.

The genes are TRBV7-2 and TRBJ1-5; a possible D gene is TRBD1 (5 bases). The receptor was isolated from a human donor in good health (CMV status not recorded). Some clones in this sample may be carry-over from other donors' samples. The material sequenced was PBMCs. The CDR3, as DNA: TGTGCCAGCAGCGTGGGACCCCGGCGGCCCCAGCATTTT. This translates into CASSVGPRRPQHF.